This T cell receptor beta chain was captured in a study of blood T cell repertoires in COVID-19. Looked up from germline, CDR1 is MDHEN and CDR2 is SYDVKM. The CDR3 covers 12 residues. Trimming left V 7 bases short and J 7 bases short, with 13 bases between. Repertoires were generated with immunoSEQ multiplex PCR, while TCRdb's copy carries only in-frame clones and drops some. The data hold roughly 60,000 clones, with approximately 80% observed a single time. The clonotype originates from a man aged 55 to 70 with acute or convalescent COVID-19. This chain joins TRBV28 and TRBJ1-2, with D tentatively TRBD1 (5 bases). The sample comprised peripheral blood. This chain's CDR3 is CASKPPTGGYTF. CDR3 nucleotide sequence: TGTGCCAGCAAGCCCCCTACAGGTGGCTACACCTTC.